This TCR beta chain derives from a study of tumor-infiltrating lymphocytes in glioblastoma multiforme. Sample share makes this clonotype medium-sized. Multiple V-beta primers and a C-beta primer amplified TCRB from RNA. No unique molecular identifiers were described for these TCRB libraries. TCRdb redid the calling of the multiplex PCR reads with MiXCR, one entry per CDR3 protein. The repertoire holds about 11,000 distinct CDR3 sequences, with about 65% as singletons. The clonotype was recovered from a male donor with glioblastoma. The specimen sequenced was brain tumor tissue.

The CDR3: CASSFKATYGYTF. The DNA of the CDR3 is TGTGCCAGCAGTTTCAAGGCTACCTATGGCTACACCTTC. V usage is TRBV12-3 or TRBV12-4 and J usage is TRBJ1-2, with D unresolved. The CDR3 is made up of 13 amino acids. Trimming removed 3 bases from V and 4 bases from J, with 9 bases in between.